The 18 T cell receptor beta chains reported below all come from one sample, sequenced in a study of identical twins. TCRdb ran MiXCR on the 5' RACE reads and lists one entry per CDR3 protein. The table has some 560,000 distinct CDR3 sequences, roughly 9.9% seen once. The sample was also linked to a second study, of yellow fever vaccine responses in identical twins.

Sequencing was performed on PBMCs. The receptor source for this set is a woman under 30 in good health.

This clonotype was picked up many times. V usage is TRBV10-2 and J usage is TRBJ2-1, with no clear D. CDR1 is WSHSY and CDR2 is SAAADI in the germline V gene. The CDR3 has 13 residues. V was clipped by 3 bases and J by 9 bases, with 12 bases between them. CDR3 sequence (DNA): TGCGCCAGCAGTGACAATAAAGCTACTGAGCAGTTCTTC. It is translated as CASSDNKATEQFF.

The chain has TRBV12-3 or TRBV12-4 and TRBJ2-4; D might be TRBD1 (5 bases). The CDR3 is 15 residues long. The V and J ends lost 2 bases and 2 bases respectively, with 10 bases between them. CDR3 coding DNA: TGTGCCAGCAGTTTAACAGGCCGAACCAAAAACATTCAGTACTTC. As protein: CASSLTGRTKNIQYF.

There are a few counts of this clonotype. The rearrangement uses TRBV14 and TRBJ2-3, with a possible D match to TRBD1 (6 bases). V was shortened by 6 bases and J by 3 bases, with 13 bases between the two germline ends. The CDR3 runs to 14 residues. Per germline, CDR1 SGHDN and CDR2 FVKESK. The chain's CDR3 is CASSLRGLTDTQYF. The CDR3 DNA reads TGTGCCAGCAGTCTCAGGGGTCTGACAGATACGCAGTATTTT.

The V gene is TRBV6-1, the J gene TRBJ2-7; TRBD1 matches 7 bases. Germline-derived CDR1 and CDR2 are MNHNS and SASEGT. Trimming took 6 bases from V and 5 from J; bases not matched to a gene: 13. CDR3 size: 15 residues. For the CDR3, the DNA is TGTGCCAGCAGCCCTACCGACAGGGCGAGGGACGAGCAGTACTTC. As protein: CASSPTDRARDEQYF.

This clonotype was recorded a few times. The chain joins TRBV5-1 to TRBJ2-2, with 10 bases lining up with TRBD1. Germline V gene data show CDR1 as SGHRS and CDR2 as YFSETQ. The CDR3 has 16 residues. Trimming at V came to 4 bases and at J to 4 bases, leaving 7 bases not matched to a gene. CDR3 coding DNA: TGCGCCAGCAGCCTCCCGGGACAGGGGACCACCGGGGAGCTGTTTTTT. Translation gives CASSLPGQGTTGELFF.

This clonotype has at least ten counts. The chain combines TRBV5-1 with TRBJ2-4; D tentatively fits TRBD1 or TRBD2 (6 bases each). The V gene's germline CDR1 is SGHRS and CDR2 YFSETQ. Deletions cut 0 bases from V and 1 base from J, with 14 bases between. The CDR3 loop spans 17 amino acids. The CDR3 here is CASSLALGGRAKNIQYF. As DNA, the CDR3 is TGCGCCAGCAGCTTGGCCTTGGGGGGCAGGGCCAAAAACATTCAGTACTTC.

The chain joins TRBV8-2 to TRBJ1-4; the table assigns TRBD1, which was not confirmed against the DNA. TRBV8-2 is marked as a pseudogene. This CDR3 comprises 12 residues. In DNA, the CDR3 is TGTGCCATGAGCCCTGGGCTGCACAAACTGTTTTTT. It specifies CAMSPGLHKLFF.

The gene calls are TRBV19 and TRBJ2-1; 10 nucleotides agree with TRBD2. V gave up 4 bases and J gave up 3 bases; unmatched junction bases: 3. The CDR3 consists of 15 residues. Germline CDR1 is LNHDA and CDR2 is SQIVND (reference sequence). The CDR3 nucleotides read TGTGCCAGTAGTACTACTAGCGGGGACTACAATGAGCAGTTCTTC. Translation gives CASSTTSGDYNEQFF.

In its sample, this clonotype was seen a few times. The chain has TRBV6-2 or TRBV6-3 and TRBJ2-2, with D tentatively TRBD1 (6 bases). In germline, CDR1 is MNHEY, CDR2 SVGEGT. The CDR3 contains 13 residues. Trimming removed 7 bases at V and 4 bases at J, with 10 bases between. CDR3 nucleotides: TGTGCCAGCACCCAGGGGAGCACCGGGGAGCTGTTTTTT. Protein sequence: CASTQGSTGELFF.

This clonotype was counted ten times or more. This sequence joins TRBV6-4 and TRBJ2-2; TRBD2 matches 8 bases. The CDR3 runs 15 residues. The junction had 7 bases not matched to a gene; V was cut back by 5 bases and J by 5 bases. CDR1 and CDR2 from the germline V gene are MRHNA and SNTAGT. CDR3 nucleotides: TGTGCCAGCAGTCCCACTAGCGGAGGTACCGGGGAGCTGTTTTTT. This sequence encodes CASSPTSGGTGELFF.

This clonotype was found many times. The junction differs from germline at one of its ends, possibly a read error. The gene calls are TRBV5-1 and TRBJ2-5; 16 bases are a match to TRBD2. Germline V lookup: CDR1 SGHRS, CDR2 YFSETQ. The CDR3 spans 16 residues. The CDR3 spells CASSSGLAGGQETQYF. DNA for the CDR3: TGTGCCAGCAGCTCGGGACTAGCGGGAGGGCAAGAGACCCAGTACTTC.

The chain joins TRBV5-1 to TRBJ2-5; 7 bases are a match to TRBD2. The CDR3 consists of 16 residues. CDR1 and CDR2 (germline): SGHRS, YFSETQ. The V and J ends lost 0 bases and 2 bases, in that order; junction bases with no gene match: 7. CDR3 DNA sequence: TGCGCCAGCAGCTTGGAGTCTAGCGGCATTCAAGAGACCCAGTACTTC. Amino acid sequence: CASSLESSGIQETQYF.

V usage is TRBV29-1 and J usage is TRBJ2-3; D remains unclear. V dropped 4 bases and J dropped 6 bases, with 11 bases sitting between them. This CDR3 is 12 amino acids long. The germline V gene has CDR1 SQVTM and CDR2 ANQGSEA. The CDR3 here is CSVAPSTDTQYF. CDR3 bases: TGCAGCGTTGCGCCCTCGACGGATACGCAGTATTTT.

The chain employs TRBV11-2 and TRBJ2-7, with TRBD1 matching over 7 bases. V was clipped by 5 bases and J by 5 bases; unmatched bases: 12. This CDR3 contains 15 residues. Germline V gene data show CDR1 as SGHAT and CDR2 as FQNNGV. This chain's CDR3 is CASSLLRTGYHEQYF. The CDR3 DNA reads as TGTGCCAGCAGCCTCCTTCGGACAGGCTACCACGAGCAGTACTTC.

The chain uses TRBV24-1 and TRBJ2-2; D is ambiguous. Per the germline V gene, CDR1 is KGHDR and CDR2 is SFDVKD. The CDR3 contains 10 residues. V was shortened by 8 bases and J by 6 bases, with 3 bases between the two germline ends. The CDR3 coding sequence is TGTGCCACCACCGCCGGGGAGCTGTTTTTT. Its translation is CATTAGELFF.

The V and J genes are TRBV27 and TRBJ2-5; no reliable D call. The CDR3 loop spans 10 amino acids. The V end was cut by 8 bases, the J end by 5 bases, with 6 bases between. The germline gives CDR1 MNHEY, CDR2 SMNVEV (reference sequence). The CDR3 spells CASGWETQYF. In DNA, the CDR3 is TGTGCCAGCGGCTGGGAGACCCAGTACTTC.

This clonotype was counted only a few times. The chain combines TRBV15 with TRBJ2-7, with TRBD1 matching over 9 bases. The length of the CDR3 is 17 residues. Germline trimming cut 3 bases from V and 2 bases from J; bases unmatched to any gene: 11. The germline CDR1 and CDR2 sequences are LNHNV and YYDKDF (reference sequence). CDR3 sequence (DNA): TGTGCCACCAGCAGTGCTTTTGTAGGGACAGGGACCTACGAGCAGTACTTC. It codes for CATSSAFVGTGTYEQYF.

This clonotype has only a few counts. V and J are TRBV3-1 and TRBJ2-5, with D perhaps TRBD1 or TRBD2 (5 bases each). Trimming took off 7 bases at V and 2 bases at J, with 11 bases between the two ends. Germline V gene sequence: CDR1 LGHDT, CDR2 YNNKEL (reference sequence). The CDR3 spans 13 residues. The CDR3 protein is CASIRGPQETQYF. The DNA of the CDR3 is TGTGCCAGCATTCGGGGACCTCAAGAGACCCAGTACTTC.